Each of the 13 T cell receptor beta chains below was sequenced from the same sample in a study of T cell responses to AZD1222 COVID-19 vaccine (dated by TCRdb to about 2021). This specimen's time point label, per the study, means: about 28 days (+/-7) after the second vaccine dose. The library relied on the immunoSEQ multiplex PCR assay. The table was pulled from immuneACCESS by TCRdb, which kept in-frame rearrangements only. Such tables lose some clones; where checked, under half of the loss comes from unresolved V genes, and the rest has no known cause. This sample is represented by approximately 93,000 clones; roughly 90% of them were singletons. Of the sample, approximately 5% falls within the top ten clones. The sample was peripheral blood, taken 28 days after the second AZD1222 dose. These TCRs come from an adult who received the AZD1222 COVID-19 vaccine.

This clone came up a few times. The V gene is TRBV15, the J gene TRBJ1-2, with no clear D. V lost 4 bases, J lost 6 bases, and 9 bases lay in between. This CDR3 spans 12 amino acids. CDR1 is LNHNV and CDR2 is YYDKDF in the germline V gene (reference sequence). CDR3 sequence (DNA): TGTGCCACCAGCATACAATGGGATGGCTACACCTTC. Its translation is CATSIQWDGYTF.

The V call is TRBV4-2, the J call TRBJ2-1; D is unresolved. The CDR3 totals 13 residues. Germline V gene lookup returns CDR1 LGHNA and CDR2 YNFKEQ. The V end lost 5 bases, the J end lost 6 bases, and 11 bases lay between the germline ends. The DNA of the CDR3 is TGTGCCAGCAGCAGGCTAACGACCAATGAGCAGTTCTTC. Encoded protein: CASSRLTTNEQFF.

The CDR3 region has the DNA TGTGCCACCGAAGAGCCAGGGGACGGCAATTCACCCCTCCACTTT. Amino acids: CATEEPGDGNSPLHF. The chain has TRBV6-5 and TRBJ1-6; a weak D match, TRBD1 (6 bases). This CDR3 comprises 15 residues. Trimming removed 10 bases from V and 7 bases from J, with 20 bases in between. CDR1 is MNHEY and CDR2 is SVGAGI in the germline V gene.

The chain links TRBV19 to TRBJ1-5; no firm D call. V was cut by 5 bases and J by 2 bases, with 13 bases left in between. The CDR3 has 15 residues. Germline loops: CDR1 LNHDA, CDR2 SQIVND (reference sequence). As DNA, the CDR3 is TGTGCCAGTAGTTTATTAGGGATGGGCAATCAGCCCCAGCATTTT. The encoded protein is CASSLLGMGNQPQHF.

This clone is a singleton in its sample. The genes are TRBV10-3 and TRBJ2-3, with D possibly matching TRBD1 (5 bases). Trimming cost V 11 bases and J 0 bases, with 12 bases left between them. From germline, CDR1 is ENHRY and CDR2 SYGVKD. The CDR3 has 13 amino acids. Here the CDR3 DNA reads TGTGCCGCCTCCGGACAAAGCACAGATACGCAGTATTTT. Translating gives CAASGQSTDTQYF.

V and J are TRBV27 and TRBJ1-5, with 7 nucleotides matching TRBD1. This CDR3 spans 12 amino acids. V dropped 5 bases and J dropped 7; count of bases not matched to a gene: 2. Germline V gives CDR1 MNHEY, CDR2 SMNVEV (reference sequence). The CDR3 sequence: CASSTGDQPQHF. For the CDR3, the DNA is TGTGCCAGCAGTACAGGGGACCAGCCCCAGCATTTT.

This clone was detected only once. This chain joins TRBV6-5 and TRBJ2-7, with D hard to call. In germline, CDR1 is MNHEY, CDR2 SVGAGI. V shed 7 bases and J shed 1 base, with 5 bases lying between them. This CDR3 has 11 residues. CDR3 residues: CASKASYEQYV. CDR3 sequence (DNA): TGTGCCAGCAAGGCGTCCTACGAGCAGTACGTC.

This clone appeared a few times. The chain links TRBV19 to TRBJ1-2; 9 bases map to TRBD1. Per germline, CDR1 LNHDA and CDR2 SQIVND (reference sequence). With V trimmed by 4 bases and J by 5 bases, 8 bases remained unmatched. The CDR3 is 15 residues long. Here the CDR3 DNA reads TGTGCCAGTAGTACGACTGACAGGGGGGGTTATGGCTACACCTTC. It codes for CASSTTDRGGYGYTF.

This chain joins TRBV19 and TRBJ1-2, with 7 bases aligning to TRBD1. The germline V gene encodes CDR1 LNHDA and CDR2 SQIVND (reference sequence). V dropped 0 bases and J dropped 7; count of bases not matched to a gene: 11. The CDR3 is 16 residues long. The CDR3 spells CASSIDGTAPMIGYTF. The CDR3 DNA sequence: TGTGCCAGTAGTATAGATGGGACAGCCCCTATGATTGGCTACACCTTC. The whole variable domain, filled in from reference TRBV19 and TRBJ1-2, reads DGGITQSPKYLFRKEGQNVTLSCEQNLNHDAMYWYRQDPGQGLRLIYYSQIVNDFQKGDIAEGYSVSREKKESFPLTVTSAQKNPTAFYLCASSIDGTAPMIGYTFGSGTRLTVV.

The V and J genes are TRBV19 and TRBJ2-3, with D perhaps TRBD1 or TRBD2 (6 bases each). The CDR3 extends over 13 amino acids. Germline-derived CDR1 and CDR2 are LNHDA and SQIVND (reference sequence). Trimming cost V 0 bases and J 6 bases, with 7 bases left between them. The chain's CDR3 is CASSIEGGDTQYF. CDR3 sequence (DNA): TGTGCCAGTAGTATAGAAGGGGGGGATACGCAGTATTTT.

The DNA of the CDR3 is TGTGCCAGCAGTGAGACTAGCGGGGGGCAATATATACCCTACAATGAGCAGTTCTTC. This codes for CASSETSGGQYIPYNEQFF. The V gene is TRBV2, the J gene TRBJ2-1, with 13 positions matching TRBD2. Germline lookup yields CDR1 SNHLY and CDR2 FYNNEI. With 3 bases clipped from V and 2 bases from J, the junction kept 10 bases outside the gene matches. This CDR3 has 19 amino acids.

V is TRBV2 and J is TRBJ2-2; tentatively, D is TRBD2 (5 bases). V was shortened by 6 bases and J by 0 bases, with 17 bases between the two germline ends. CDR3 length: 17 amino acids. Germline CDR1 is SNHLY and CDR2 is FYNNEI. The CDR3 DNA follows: TGTGCCAGCAGAACAATCATAGCGAACACGAACACCGGGGAGCTGTTTTTT. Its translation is CASRTIIANTNTGELFF.

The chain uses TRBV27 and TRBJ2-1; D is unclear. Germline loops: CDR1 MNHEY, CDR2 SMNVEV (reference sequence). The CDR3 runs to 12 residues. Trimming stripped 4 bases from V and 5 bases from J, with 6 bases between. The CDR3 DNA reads TGTGCCAGCAGTTATGGAAACAATGAGCAGTTCTTC. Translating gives CASSYGNNEQFF.